This T cell receptor (beta chain) was identified in a study of CD8 T cells in Susac syndrome. Study-wide context: Among sequenced Susac syndrome patients, about 6 had active disease and under ten were in remission. Patients with Susac syndrome were therapy-naive, taking corticosteroids, with some also receiving intravenous immunoglobulin, or taking intravenous immunoglobulin alone at the time their blood was drawn.

Negative isolation was applied to CD8+ and CD4+ T cells, and FACS enrichment was applied to TEMRA cells. This clonotype was recorded once. With random hexamers, reverse transcription was performed on about 0.5 to 1 ug of RNA. An immunoSEQ multiplex PCR amplified TCR beta CDR3 over 54 Vbeta and 13 Jbeta. A single record per CDR3 protein comes from TCRdb applying MiXCR to the immunoSEQ multiplex PCR reads. The sample consists of roughly 250,000 distinct CDR3 sequences, about 96% of them appearing once. Germline V gene data show CDR1 as MGHRA and CDR2 as YSYEKL. V was clipped by 1 base and J by 5 bases; unmatched bases: 13. The CDR3 has 19 amino acids.

The chain combines TRBV4-1 with TRBJ2-1; 11 nucleotides match TRBD2. The sequencing input was CD4+ T cells from PBMCs. This sequence originates from a human donor with Susac syndrome. For the CDR3, the DNA is TGCGCCAGCAGCCAAGGATTGGCTAGCGGGAGGACGGTCCACAATGAGCAGTTCTTC. Protein: CASSQGLASGRTVHNEQFF.